These T cell receptor beta chains were read from a single sample in a study of T cells after yellow fever vaccination. TCRdb processed the 5' RACE reads anew with MiXCR; each CDR3 protein has one entry. The sample shows approximately 510,000 distinct CDR3 sequences, 20% to 25% of them seen only once. The sample was PBMCs, taken 21 days after the first yellow fever vaccination. These receptors originate from a young man who received the YFV17D yellow fever vaccine. CDR3s include the opening cysteine and the closing phenylalanine or tryptophan.

v_call: TRBV24-1; j_call: TRBJ1-5; cdr3_aa: CATSAGGNQPQHF
v_call: TRBV7-2; j_call: TRBJ2-3; cdr3_aa: CASSRVIRLLGDTQYF
v_call: TRBV9; j_call: TRBJ2-2; cdr3_aa: CASSVEVRHTGELFF
v_call: TRBV15; j_call: TRBJ2-7; cdr3_aa: CATSLGPTYEQYF
v_call: TRBV10-3; j_call: TRBJ2-1; cdr3_aa: CAISESGTGAWNEQFF
v_call: TRBV20-1; j_call: TRBJ2-2; cdr3_aa: CSARDYLAGEFGELFF
v_call: TRBV3-1; j_call: TRBJ2-6; cdr3_aa: CASSQDDRGLGGANVLTF
v_call: TRBV24-1; j_call: TRBJ2-3; cdr3_aa: CATKRDATDTQYF
v_call: TRBV28; j_call: TRBJ2-6; cdr3_aa: CASSLPRAGANVLTF
v_call: TRBV5-1; j_call: TRBJ1-1; cdr3_aa: CASSIGQGALTEAFF
v_call: TRBV6-4; j_call: TRBJ2-3; cdr3_aa: CASSPFGSGGLTDTQYF
v_call: TRBV15; j_call: TRBJ1-2; cdr3_aa: CATSGQLGTSRYGYTF
v_call: TRBV5-1; j_call: TRBJ2-5; cdr3_aa: CASSLVPPGETQYF
v_call: TRBV5-1; j_call: TRBJ2-1; cdr3_aa: CASSGSLGASSYNEQFF
v_call: TRBV5-1; j_call: TRBJ2-1; cdr3_aa: CASSFQSSYNEQFF
v_call: TRBV5-6; j_call: TRBJ2-5; cdr3_aa: CASSAWTRGQETQYF